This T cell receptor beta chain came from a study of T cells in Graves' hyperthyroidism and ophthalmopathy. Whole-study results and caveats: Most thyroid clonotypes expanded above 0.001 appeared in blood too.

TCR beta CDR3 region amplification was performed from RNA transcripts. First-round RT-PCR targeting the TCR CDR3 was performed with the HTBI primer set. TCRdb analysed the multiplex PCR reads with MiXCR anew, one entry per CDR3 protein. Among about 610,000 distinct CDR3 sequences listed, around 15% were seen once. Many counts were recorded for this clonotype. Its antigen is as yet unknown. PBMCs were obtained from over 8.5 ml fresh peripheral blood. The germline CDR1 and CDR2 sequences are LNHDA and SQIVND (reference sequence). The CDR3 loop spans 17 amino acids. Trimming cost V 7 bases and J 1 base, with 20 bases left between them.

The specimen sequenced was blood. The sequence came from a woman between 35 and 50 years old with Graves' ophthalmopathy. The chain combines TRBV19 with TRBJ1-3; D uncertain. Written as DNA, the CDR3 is TGTGCCAGTATGGAGTGGGCCAGGCCTTCATCTGGAAACACCATATATTTT. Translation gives CASMEWARPSSGNTIYF.